The 9 T cell receptor beta chains given below trace back to one sample, sequenced in a study of blood T cell repertoires in COVID-19. The method was immunoSEQ multiplex PCR; TCRdb's version includes in-frame clones alone and lacks a portion of them. This sample has about 76,000 clones, with under 95% found just once. The sequenced sample was peripheral blood. These receptors originate from a human donor in a cohort sampled during active COVID-19.

V and J are TRBV3-1 (or the pseudogene TRBV3-2) and TRBJ2-7; 7 nucleotides agree with TRBD1. The length of the CDR3 is 14 residues. Unmatched junction bases numbered 3, after V lost 4 bases and J lost 0 bases. The germline V gene has CDR1 LGHDT and CDR2 YNNKEL (reference sequence). In DNA form, the CDR3 reads TGTGCCAGCAGCCCCGGGACAGTCTCCTACGAGCAGTACTTC. Translated, it gives CASSPGTVSYEQYF.

The chain joins TRBV5-1 to TRBJ2-5; D may be TRBD2 (6 bases). The CDR3 sequence is 16 residues long. The V gene's germline CDR1 is SGHRS and CDR2 YFSETQ. V was cut by 3 bases and J by 5 bases, with 20 bases left in between. CDR3 sequence reads: CASSSSSTSWGETQYF. The CDR3 DNA reads as TGCGCCAGCAGCTCTTCATCAACTAGCTGGGGTGAGACCCAGTACTTC.

This chain connects TRBV15 to TRBJ1-4; a possible D gene is TRBD1 (5 bases). The CDR3 has 17 amino acids. The V end lost 4 bases, the J end lost 0 bases, and 15 bases lay between the germline ends. Germline CDR1 reads LNHNV; CDR2 reads YYDKDF (reference sequence). This chain's CDR3 is CATSTTLDSATNEKLFF. DNA for the CDR3: TGTGCCACCAGCACCACCCTCGACAGCGCAACTAATGAAAAACTGTTTTTT.

The chain combines TRBV3-1 (or the pseudogene TRBV3-2) with TRBJ2-7, with TRBD2 as a possible D gene (5 bases). Deletions cut 6 bases from V and 13 bases from J, with 22 bases between. Germline CDR1 LGHDT, CDR2 YNNKEL (reference sequence). This CDR3 is 13 amino acids long. This CDR3 reads CASRGSGNADPYF. The CDR3, as DNA: TGTGCCAGCAGAGGCTCCGGGAACGCGGATCCTTACTTC.

This clone has only one observation. This chain links TRBV6-6 with TRBJ2-2; TRBD2 might be the D (5 bases). Looked up from germline, CDR1 is MNHNY and CDR2 is SVGAGI (reference sequence). CDR3 length: 17 residues. V lost 6 bases and J lost 1, with 18 bases in between. CDR3 protein: CASSRGRRPQNTGELFF. Written as DNA, the CDR3 is TGTGCCAGCAGCCGAGGACGGAGGCCTCAGAACACCGGGGAGCTGTTTTTT.

V and J are TRBV15 and TRBJ1-5, with D possibly TRBD1 on 6 matching bases. The V and J ends lost 1 base and 5 bases respectively, with 9 bases between them. Germline values: CDR1 LNHNV, CDR2 YYDKDF (reference sequence). The CDR3 has 14 residues. CDR3 loop: CATSRVGGDQPQHF. In DNA, the CDR3 is TGTGCCACCAGCAGAGTAGGGGGGGATCAGCCCCAGCATTTT.

This clone has only a few counts. CDR3 nucleotide sequence: TGTGCCAGCAGCTTAGGGGCAGGGGGCTTTGAAAAACTGTTTTTT. It encodes CASSLGAGGFEKLFF. V usage is TRBV7-9 and J usage is TRBJ1-4, with 8 bases identical to TRBD1. Trimming cost V 1 base and J 7 bases; bases outside gene matches: 5. Germline lookup yields CDR1 SEHNR and CDR2 FQNEAQ (reference sequence). This CDR3 contains 15 residues.

The J gene is TRBJ1-2, the V gene TRBV6-2 or TRBV6-3; no clear D. The germline V gene has CDR1 MNHEY and CDR2 SVGEGT. The CDR3 sequence is 14 residues long. Trimming took off 4 bases at V and 9 bases at J, with 18 bases between the two ends. CDR3 region: CASSSPQSPGSYTF. CDR3 nucleotide sequence: TGTGCCAGCAGTTCCCCGCAGTCCCCTGGCAGCTACACCTTC.

The V and J genes are TRBV21-1 and TRBJ2-1; TRBD1 reflects the table's D call only, with no check against the DNA. TRBV21-1 is a pseudogene locus. This CDR3 contains 17 residues. DNA of the CDR3: TGTGCCAGCAGCAAACCCAGCTCGGCAGGGGTTTACAATGAGCAGTTCTTC. Its translation: CASSKPSSAGVYNEQFF.